This TCR beta chain was sequenced during a study of CD8+ T cells in alopecia areata. Once RNA had been extracted, it was reverse transcribed into cDNA to act as the sequencing template. The data were produced by immunoSEQ multiplex PCR, yet TCRdb's version contains in-frame clones alone and is incomplete. The sample consists of about 210,000 clones, around three fifths of them appearing once. The treatment was: oral pan-JAK inhibitor, 5-10 mg twice daily. The germline V gene has CDR1 SQVTM and CDR2 ANQGSEA. Trimming took 2 bases from V and 1 from J, leaving 8 bases between them. This CDR3 region has 14 residues.

Here the sequenced sample was CD4+ T cells sorted from blood, taken at week 4, from a patient treated with tofacitinib. The clonotype originates from a human donor with alopecia areata. The chain links TRBV29-1 to TRBJ2-2, with TRBD1 as a possible D gene (5 bases). CDR3 protein: CSVEPQGNTGELFF. CDR3 bases: TGCAGCGTTGAACCTCAGGGGAACACCGGGGAGCTGTTTTTT.